The entry that follows covers one T cell receptor beta chain sequence. This entry comes from a study of cytomegalovirus exposure and HLA in healthy donors. The CDR3 has 18 residues. Losses at the gene ends were 0 bases for V and 0 bases for J; bases not matched to a gene: 9. Germline V gene data show CDR1 as ENHRY and CDR2 as SYGVKD. The PCR made use of 60 Vbeta and 13 Jbeta primers. Assay used: immunoSEQ multiplex PCR; TCRdb lists only in-frame clones, some missing. The data contain over 100,000 clones, about 82% of them singletons. The receptor was isolated from a female donor in good health and CMV-seropositive. The J gene is TRBJ1-1, the V gene TRBV10-3, with TRBD1 identical over 8 bases. Sequencing used PBMCs. The CDR3 nucleotides are TGTGCCATCAGTGAGTCGGGGCCACAGGGGGGGTTGAACACTGAAGCTTTCTTT. As protein: CAISESGPQGGLNTEAFF.